Presented here are 12 T cell receptor beta chains from one specimen sequenced in a study of T-cell reconstitution after alpha-beta-depleted transplantation in children. Molecular barcoding with unique molecular identifiers was used for the TCRbeta library. TCRdb processed the PCR reads anew with MiXCR; each CDR3 protein has one entry. Of about 98,000 distinct CDR3 sequences in the sample, 23% were seen once. Specimen: PBMCs, collected before TCRalphabeta/CD19-depleted stem cell transplant. These receptors came from a boy under 10 years old with acute lymphoblastic leukemia, due to receive a stem cell transplant.

This rearrangement joins TRBV7-9 to TRBJ2-3; 10 nucleotides line up with TRBD2. This CDR3 comprises 17 residues. Trimming cost V 4 bases and J 4 bases; bases outside gene matches: 11. Germline V gene sequence: CDR1 SEHNR, CDR2 FQNEAQ (reference sequence). The CDR3 nucleotides read TGTGCCAGCAGCTCCTGGACTAGCGGAGGGTCTGCAGATACGCAGTATTTT. Translated, it gives CASSSWTSGGSADTQYF. Together with reference TRBV7-9 and TRBJ2-3, the CDR3 gives the full variable domain: DTGVSQNPRHKITKRGQNVTFRCDPISEHNRLYWYRQTLGQGPEFLTYFQNEAQLEKSRLLSDRFSAERPKGSFSTLEIQRTEQGDSAMYLCASSSWTSGGSADTQYFGPGTRLTVL.

The gene calls are TRBV27 and TRBJ2-1, with TRBD2 matching 12 bases. The V gene end was trimmed by 6 bases and the J gene end by 4 bases; junction bases not matched to a gene: 13. This CDR3 contains 18 residues. Per the germline V gene, CDR1 is MNHEY and CDR2 is SMNVEV (reference sequence). The CDR3 is CASSIPSTSGSRYNEQFF. CDR3 in DNA: TGTGCCAGCAGCATCCCCTCGACTAGCGGGAGTAGATACAATGAGCAGTTCTTC.

This clonotype was counted only a few times. The gene calls are TRBV20-1 and TRBJ2-7; no reliable D call. Germline-derived CDR1 and CDR2 are DFQATT and SNEGSKA (reference sequence). Deletions cut 5 bases from V and 0 bases from J, with 8 bases between. The CDR3 loop spans 12 amino acids. The CDR3 DNA reads as TGCAGTGCTCAGAGTCCCTCCTACGAGCAGTACTTC. Translated: CSAQSPSYEQYF.

The rearrangement links TRBV5-6 to TRBJ1-1, with no clear D. The CDR3 sequence is 13 residues long. With 4 bases removed from V and 0 bases from J, the gap between germline ends came to 7 bases. The germline V gene has CDR1 SGHDT and CDR2 YYEEEE. The CDR3 loop is CASSRAMNTEAFF. In nucleotides, the CDR3 is TGTGCCAGCAGCCGGGCGATGAACACTGAAGCTTTCTTT.

This chain connects TRBV29-1 to TRBJ2-1; perhaps TRBD1 as D (5 bases). The CDR3 length is 14 residues. Germline CDR1 reads SQVTM; CDR2 reads ANQGSEA. V was shortened by 3 bases and J by 2 bases, with 11 bases between the two germline ends. CDR3 region: CSVDWKGAYNEQFF. CDR3 nucleotide sequence: TGCAGCGTTGATTGGAAAGGGGCCTACAATGAGCAGTTCTTC.

This clonotype was detected only a few times. As DNA, the CDR3 is TGTGCCACCAGCAGGGGGCTAGCGGGGACCCAAGAGACCCAGTACTTC. Amino acid sequence: CATSRGLAGTQETQYF. This rearrangement joins TRBV15 to TRBJ2-5, with TRBD2 matching over 9 bases. Germline V gene lookup returns CDR1 LNHNV and CDR2 YYDKDF (reference sequence). The length of the CDR3 is 16 residues. The trim removed 3 bases at V and 1 base at J, leaving 6 bases unmatched.

The rearrangement uses TRBV7-9 and TRBJ2-2, with D possibly called TRBD1 or TRBD2 (5 bases each). Trimming took off 0 bases at V and 10 bases at J, with 9 bases between the two ends. CDR3 length: 13 amino acids. Germline V CDR1 and CDR2: SEHNR, FQNEAQ (reference sequence). CDR3 nucleotides: TGTGCCAGCAGCTTAGCGAGGGGAGAGGAGCTGTTTTTT. It encodes CASSLARGEELFF.

Here the CDR3 reads CASSVRLAEGETQYF. CDR3 sequence (DNA): TGTGCCAGCAGCGTCCGACTAGCAGAGGGAGAGACCCAGTACTTC. The chain has TRBV7-2 and TRBJ2-5, with TRBD2 matching over 7 bases. The CDR3 extends over 15 amino acids. Trimming took 5 bases from V and 4 from J; bases not matched to a gene: 10. The germline V gene has CDR1 SGHTA and CDR2 FQGNSA.

The CDR3 region is CASSEAEGTRGNTIYF. CDR3 nucleotide sequence: TGTGCCAGCAGTGAAGCGGAAGGGACAAGAGGAAACACCATATATTTT. This chain joins TRBV6-1 and TRBJ1-3; D is perhaps TRBD1 (6 bases). V lost 0 bases, J lost 4 bases, and 13 bases lay in between. This CDR3 region has 16 residues. Germline CDR1 reads MNHNS; CDR2 reads SASEGT.

The genes are TRBV5-1 and TRBJ1-4; 8 nucleotides align to TRBD1. This CDR3 region has 12 residues. The ends lost 0 bases at V and 13 bases at J; junction bases unmatched: 2. CDR1 is SGHRS, CDR2 YFSETQ, per germline. The CDR3 DNA reads TGCGCCAGCAGCTTGGACAGGGGGGGACTGTTTTTT. Amino acid sequence: CASSLDRGGLFF. Complete variable domain (other parts from reference TRBV5-1 and TRBJ1-4): KAGVTQTPRYLIKTRGQQVTLSCSPISGHRSVSWYQQTPGQGLQFLFEYFSETQRNKGNFPGRFSGRQFSNSRSEMNVSTLELGDSALYLCASSLDRGGLFFGSGTQLSVL.

V is TRBV2 and J is TRBJ1-6; D gene ambiguous. Germline V gene sequence: CDR1 SNHLY, CDR2 FYNNEI. V lost 4 bases and J 7 bases, leaving 14 bases between the germline ends. This CDR3 spans 15 amino acids. CDR3 sequence (DNA): TGTGCCAGCAGTGTTCTTAGGGAAGGGAATTCACCCCTCCACTTT. As protein: CASSVLREGNSPLHF. The whole variable domain, remainder taken from reference TRBV2 and TRBJ1-6, is EPEVTQTPSHQVTQMGQEVILRCVPISNHLYFYWYRQILGQKVEFLVSFYNNEISEKSEIFDDQFSVERPDGSNFTLKIRSTKLEDSAMYFCASSVLREGNSPLHFGNGTRLTVT.

The chain has TRBV9 and TRBJ2-1, with D possibly matching TRBD2 (5 bases). The CDR3 loop spans 15 amino acids. Germline-derived CDR1 and CDR2 are SGDLS and YYNGEE. The ends were cut back, 3 bases at V and 1 base at J, with 11 bases in the middle. The CDR3 protein is CASSGTGISYNEQFF. Here the CDR3 DNA reads TGTGCCAGCAGCGGAACCGGGATTTCCTACAATGAGCAGTTCTTC.